This TCR beta chain was sequenced for a study of CD8 T cells in ankylosing spondylitis. Researchers built TCR beta libraries using quantitative 5'-RACE with molecular barcodes. TCRdb re-derived calls from the 5' RACE reads in MiXCR, one entry per CDR3 protein. The repertoire has more than 300,000 distinct CDR3 sequences, 6.5% to 10% of them found once; the top ten carry less than 15%. Study findings and constraints: The study identified a TCR beta motif of roughly eight highly homologous variants that appeared characteristic of ankylosing spondylitis blood.

Between the trimmed V and J ends, which lost 8 bases and 4 bases, there was a span of 21 bases. Germline assignment: CDR1 SQVTM and CDR2 ANQGSEA. The CDR3 sequence is 14 residues long. This clonotype was counted at least ten times. The antigen is undetermined. This sequence was found in a male donor with ankylosing spondylitis. The gene calls are TRBV29-1 and TRBJ2-7, with a possible D match to TRBD2 (5 bases). The sequenced material came from blood, either unsorted or a sorted T cell fraction (not recorded which). The CDR3 loop reads CSTKDQQSGYEQYF. CDR3 nucleotide sequence: TGCAGCACTAAGGACCAGCAATCGGGATACGAGCAGTACTTC.